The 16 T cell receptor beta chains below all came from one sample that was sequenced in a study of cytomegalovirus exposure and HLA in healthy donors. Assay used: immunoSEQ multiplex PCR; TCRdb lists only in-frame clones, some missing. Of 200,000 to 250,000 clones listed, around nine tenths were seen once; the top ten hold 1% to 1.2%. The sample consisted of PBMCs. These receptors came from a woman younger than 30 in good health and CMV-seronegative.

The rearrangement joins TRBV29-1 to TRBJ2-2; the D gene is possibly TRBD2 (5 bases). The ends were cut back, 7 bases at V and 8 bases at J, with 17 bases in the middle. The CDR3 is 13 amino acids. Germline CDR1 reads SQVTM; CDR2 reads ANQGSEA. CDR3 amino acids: CSGGRRFGGELFF. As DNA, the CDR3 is TGCAGCGGCGGACGGAGGTTTGGTGGGGAGCTGTTTTTT.

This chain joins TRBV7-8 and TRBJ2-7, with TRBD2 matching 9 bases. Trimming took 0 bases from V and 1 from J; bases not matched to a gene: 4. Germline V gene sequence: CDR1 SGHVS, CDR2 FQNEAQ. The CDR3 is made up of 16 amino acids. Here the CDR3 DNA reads TGTGCCAGCAGCTTAGCAGGTAGCGGGAGTTCCTACGAGCAGTACTTC. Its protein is CASSLAGSGSSYEQYF.

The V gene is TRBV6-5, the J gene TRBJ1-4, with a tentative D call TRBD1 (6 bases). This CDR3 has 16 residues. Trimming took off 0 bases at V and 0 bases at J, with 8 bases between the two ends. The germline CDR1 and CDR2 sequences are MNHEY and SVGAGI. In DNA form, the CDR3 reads TGTGCCAGCAGTTACTCGACAGGACCAACTAATGAAAAACTGTTTTTT. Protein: CASSYSTGPTNEKLFF.

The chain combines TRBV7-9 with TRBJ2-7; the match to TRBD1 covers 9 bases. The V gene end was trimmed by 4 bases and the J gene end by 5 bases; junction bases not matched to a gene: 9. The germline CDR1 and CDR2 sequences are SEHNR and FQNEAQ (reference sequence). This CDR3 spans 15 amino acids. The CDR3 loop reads CASSSPGTGFHEQYF. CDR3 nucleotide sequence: TGTGCCAGCAGCTCCCCCGGGACAGGGTTCCACGAGCAGTACTTC.

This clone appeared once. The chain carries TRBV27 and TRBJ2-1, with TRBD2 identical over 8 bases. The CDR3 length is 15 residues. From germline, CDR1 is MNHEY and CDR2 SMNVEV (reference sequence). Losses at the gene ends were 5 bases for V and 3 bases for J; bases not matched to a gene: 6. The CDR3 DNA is TGTGCCAGCAGTAGTGCACTAGCGGTCTACAATGAGCAGTTCTTC. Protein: CASSSALAVYNEQFF.

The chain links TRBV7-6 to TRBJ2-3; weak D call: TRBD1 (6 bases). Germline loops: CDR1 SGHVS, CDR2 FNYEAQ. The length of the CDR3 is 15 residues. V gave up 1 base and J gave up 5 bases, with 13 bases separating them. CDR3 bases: TGTGCCAGCAGCTTAGTTCTGGGGGCCGGAGATACGCAGTATTTT. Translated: CASSLVLGAGDTQYF. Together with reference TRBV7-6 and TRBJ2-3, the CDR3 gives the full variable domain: GAGVSQSPRYKVTKRGQDVALRCDPISGHVSLYWYRQALGQGPEFLTYFNYEAQQDKSGLPNDRFSAERPEGSISTLTIQRTEQRDSAMYRCASSLVLGAGDTQYFGPGTRLTVL.

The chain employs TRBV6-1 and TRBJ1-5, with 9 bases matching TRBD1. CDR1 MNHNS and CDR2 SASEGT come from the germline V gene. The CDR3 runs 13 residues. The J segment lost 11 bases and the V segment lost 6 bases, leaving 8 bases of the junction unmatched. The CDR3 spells CASRDRGERAQHF. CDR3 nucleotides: TGTGCCAGCAGGGACAGGGGAGAGCGGGCCCAGCATTTT.

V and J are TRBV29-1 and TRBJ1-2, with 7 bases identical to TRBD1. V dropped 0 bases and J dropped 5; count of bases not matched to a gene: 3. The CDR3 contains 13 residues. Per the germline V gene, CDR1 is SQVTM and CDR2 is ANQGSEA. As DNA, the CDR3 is TGCAGCGTTGAAGATCCAGGGGGTTATGGCTACACCTTC. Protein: CSVEDPGGYGYTF.

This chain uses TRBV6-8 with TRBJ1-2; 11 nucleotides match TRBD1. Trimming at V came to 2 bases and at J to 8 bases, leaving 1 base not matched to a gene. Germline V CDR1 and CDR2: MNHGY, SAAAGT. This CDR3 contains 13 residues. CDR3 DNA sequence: TGTGCCAGCAGTTACAGGACAGGGGGCGGCTACACCTTC. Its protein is CASSYRTGGGYTF.

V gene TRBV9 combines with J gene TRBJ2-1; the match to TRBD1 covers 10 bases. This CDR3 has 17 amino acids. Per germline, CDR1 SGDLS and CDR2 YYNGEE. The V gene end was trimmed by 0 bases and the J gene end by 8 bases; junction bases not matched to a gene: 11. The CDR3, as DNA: TGTGCCAGCAGCGTAGGGGCGGGACAGGGGAGTATCGATGAGCAGTTCTTC. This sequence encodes CASSVGAGQGSIDEQFF.

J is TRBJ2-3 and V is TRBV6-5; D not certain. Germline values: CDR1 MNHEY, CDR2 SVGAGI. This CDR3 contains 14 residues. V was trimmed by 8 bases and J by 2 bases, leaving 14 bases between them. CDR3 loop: CASADGDYTDTQYF. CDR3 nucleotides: TGTGCCAGCGCAGACGGAGATTACACAGATACGCAGTATTTT.

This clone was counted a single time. As DNA, the CDR3 is TGTGCCAGCAGATACCTGGAGGCAGATACGCAGTATTTT. This codes for CASRYLEADTQYF. The chain has TRBV6-5 and TRBJ2-3; tentatively, D is TRBD2 (5 bases). Germline-derived CDR1 and CDR2 are MNHEY and SVGAGI. V lost 6 bases and J 4 bases, leaving 11 bases between the germline ends. The CDR3 runs 13 residues.

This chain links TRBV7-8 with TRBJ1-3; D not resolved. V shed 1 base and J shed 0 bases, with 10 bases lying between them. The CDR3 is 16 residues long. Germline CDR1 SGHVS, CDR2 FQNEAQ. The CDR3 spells CASSLGRGLSGNTIYF. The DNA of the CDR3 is TGTGCCAGCAGCTTAGGTCGGGGTCTCTCTGGAAACACCATATATTTT.

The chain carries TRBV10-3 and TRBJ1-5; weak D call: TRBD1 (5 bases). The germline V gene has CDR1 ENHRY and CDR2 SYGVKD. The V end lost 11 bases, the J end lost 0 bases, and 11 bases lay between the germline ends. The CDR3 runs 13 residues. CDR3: CAPHRGSNQPQHF. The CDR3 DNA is TGTGCCCCACATAGGGGTAGCAATCAGCCCCAGCATTTT.

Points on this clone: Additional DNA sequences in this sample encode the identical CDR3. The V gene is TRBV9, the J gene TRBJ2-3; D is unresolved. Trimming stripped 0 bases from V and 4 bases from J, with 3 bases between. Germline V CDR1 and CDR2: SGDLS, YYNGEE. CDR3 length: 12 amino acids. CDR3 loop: CASSVVADTQYF. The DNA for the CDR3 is TGTGCCAGCAGCGTAGTAGCAGATACGCAGTATTTT.

CDR3 nucleotides: TGTGCCAGCAGCGCCCTTAGCGGGAACCACGAGCAGTACTTC. Translated: CASSALSGNHEQYF. This chain uses TRBV9 with TRBJ2-7; 8 nucleotides line up with TRBD2. CDR3 length: 14 amino acids. In germline, CDR1 is SGDLS, CDR2 YYNGEE. The junction had 7 bases not matched to a gene; V was cut back by 3 bases and J by 5 bases.